This TCR beta chain was retrieved from a study of naive and memory T cell subsets. Study-wide results and caveats: Expression changes during T cell differentiation may affect RNA-based TCR counts. Over 95% of naive TCR sequences appeared only once after error correction, unlike memory subsets. Clonotypes are single alpha or beta chains, not paired receptors.

An equimolar mix of two oligonucleotides served as the beta constant-region primer for TRBC1 and TRBC2. Ligation attached a single-stranded oligonucleotide with a 12-nucleotide UMI and the SP2 primer to the cDNA 3' end. TCRdb re-analysed the UMI-ligation and nested PCR reads in MiXCR, keeping a single row per CDR3 protein. The sample yields about 90,000 distinct CDR3 sequences, over 7% seen once. From germline, CDR1 is KGHDR and CDR2 SFDVKD. The CDR3 covers 16 residues. Trimming took off 4 bases at V and 2 bases at J, with 15 bases between the two ends. This clonotype was observed a handful of times. Its antigen is still unknown.

The chain has TRBV24-1 and TRBJ2-3; D unresolved. Source material: central memory CD4+ T cells from blood. The clonotype originates from a human donor in good health. CDR3 sequence: CATSEADPTNTDTQYF. CDR3 DNA: TGTGCCACCAGTGAGGCCGACCCAACCAACACAGATACGCAGTATTTT.